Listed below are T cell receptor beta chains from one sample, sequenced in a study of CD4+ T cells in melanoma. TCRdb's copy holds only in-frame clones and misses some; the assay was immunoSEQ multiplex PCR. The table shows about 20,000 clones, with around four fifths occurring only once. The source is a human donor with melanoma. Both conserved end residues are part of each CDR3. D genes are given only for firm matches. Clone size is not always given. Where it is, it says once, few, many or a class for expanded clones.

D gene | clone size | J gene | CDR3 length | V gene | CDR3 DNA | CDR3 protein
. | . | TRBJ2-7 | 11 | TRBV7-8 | TGTGCCAGCAGCCTAGTCTACGAGCAGTACTTC | CASSLVYEQYF
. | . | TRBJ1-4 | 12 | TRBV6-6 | TGTGCCAGCACCAACGGGGGGGTTCGGCTGTTTTTT | CASTNGGVRLFF
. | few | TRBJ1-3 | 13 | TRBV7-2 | TGTGCCAGCAGCGAGACAGCAGGAAACACCATATATTTT | CASSETAGNTIYF
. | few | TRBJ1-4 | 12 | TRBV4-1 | TGCGCCAGCAGCCAGAGGAATGAAAAACTGTTTTTT | CASSQRNEKLFF
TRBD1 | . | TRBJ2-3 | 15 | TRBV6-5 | TGTGCCAGCAGACTCCGGGACAGGGCGGCAGATACGCAGTATTTT | CASRLRDRAADTQYF
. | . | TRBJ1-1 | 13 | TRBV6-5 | TGTGCCAGCAGTTACTCGATCCGGGCCGAAGCTTTCTTT | CASSYSIRAEAFF
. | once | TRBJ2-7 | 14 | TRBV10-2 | TGCGCCAGCAGTGAGTTGATCTACTCCTACGAGCAGTACTTC | CASSELIYSYEQYF
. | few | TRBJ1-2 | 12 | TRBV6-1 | TGTGCCAGCAACCGAAGGGGGTATGGCTACACCTTC | CASNRRGYGYTF
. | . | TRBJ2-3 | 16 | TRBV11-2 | TGTGCCAGCAGAGGGTCTATGGACAGTAACACAGATACGCAGTATTTT | CASRGSMDSNTDTQYF
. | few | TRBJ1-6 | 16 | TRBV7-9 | TGTGCCAGCAGCATATTCAGGGGTACATATAATTCACCCCTCCACTTT | CASSIFRGTYNSPLHF